This is a list of T cell receptor beta chains from one sample in a study of control samples from healthy donors and cancer patients. Profiling relied on immunoSEQ multiplex PCR, and the TCRdb table lists in-frame clones only, not all of them. The table has 130,000 to 150,000 clones, around 94% seen once. The sequencing input was PBMCs. The receptors stem from a man aged 60 to 69 with colorectal cancer. The CDR3 runs from the conserved cysteine through the conserved F or W. The D gene is left open where the match is weak. Only part of the rows carry a size: once, few, many, or a class if the clone is expanded.

clone size: -
CDR3 length: 14
J gene: TRBJ1-1
V gene: TRBV3-1/TRBV3-2
D gene: -
CDR3 protein: CASSPATVNTEAFF
CDR3 DNA: TGTGCCAGCAGCCCAGCGACAGTGAACACTGAAGCTTTCTTT

clone size: -
CDR3 length: 14
J gene: TRBJ2-1
V gene: TRBV24-1
D gene: -
CDR3 protein: CATSDSGRVDEQFF
CDR3 DNA: TGTGCCACCAGTGATTCCGGGCGCGTCGATGAGCAGTTCTTC

clone size: -
CDR3 length: 15
J gene: TRBJ1-1
V gene: TRBV6-2/TRBV6-3
D gene: TRBD1
CDR3 protein: CASSKPTGGRTEAFF
CDR3 DNA: TGTGCCAGCAGTAAACCAACAGGGGGGAGAACTGAAGCTTTCTTT

clone size: -
CDR3 length: 13
J gene: TRBJ2-2
V gene: TRBV19
D gene: -
CDR3 protein: CASSIRGPGELFF
CDR3 DNA: TGTGCCAGTAGTATTCGGGGTCCCGGGGAGCTGTTTTTT

clone size: -
CDR3 length: 14
J gene: TRBJ2-1
V gene: TRBV5-1
D gene: -
CDR3 protein: CASSLTRAYNEQFF
CDR3 DNA: TGCGCCAGCAGCTTAACCAGGGCCTACAATGAGCAGTTCTTC

clone size: -
CDR3 length: 13
J gene: TRBJ1-2
V gene: TRBV7-9
D gene: -
CDR3 protein: CASSLGTLYGYTF
CDR3 DNA: TGTGCCAGCAGCTTAGGGACACTTTATGGCTACACCTTC

clone size: -
CDR3 length: 12
J gene: TRBJ2-3
V gene: TRBV7-9
D gene: -
CDR3 protein: CASSLGLDTQYF
CDR3 DNA: TGTGCCAGCAGCTTAGGGTTAGATACGCAGTATTTT

clone size: -
CDR3 length: 13
J gene: TRBJ1-5
V gene: TRBV6-4
D gene: -
CDR3 protein: CASSVTENQPQHF
CDR3 DNA: TGTGCCAGCAGCGTGACAGAGAATCAGCCCCAGCATTTT

clone size: -
CDR3 length: 14
J gene: TRBJ2-3
V gene: TRBV10-1
D gene: TRBD2
CDR3 protein: CASSTSGGTDTQYF
CDR3 DNA: TGCGCCAGCAGTACTAGCGGGGGCACAGATACGCAGTATTTT

clone size: few
CDR3 length: 16
J gene: TRBJ1-6
V gene: TRBV19
D gene: -
CDR3 protein: CASSIDERQGSSPLHF
CDR3 DNA: TGTGCCAGTAGTATAGATGAAAGGCAGGGGAGTTCACCCCTCCACTTT

clone size: -
CDR3 length: 13
J gene: TRBJ2-1
V gene: TRBV6-5
D gene: -
CDR3 protein: CASSRAGVNEQFF
CDR3 DNA: TGTGCCAGCAGCAGGGCAGGGGTCAATGAGCAGTTCTTC

clone size: -
CDR3 length: 13
J gene: TRBJ2-7
V gene: TRBV12-3/TRBV12-4
D gene: TRBD2
CDR3 protein: CTSSLGTSYEQYF
CDR3 DNA: TGTACCAGCAGTCTTGGGACTAGCTACGAGCAGTACTTC

clone size: -
CDR3 length: 15
J gene: TRBJ1-2
V gene: TRBV18
D gene: TRBD1
CDR3 protein: CASSPGTGGNYGYTF
CDR3 DNA: TGTGCCAGCTCACCAGGGACAGGGGGTAACTATGGCTACACCTTC

clone size: -
CDR3 length: 15
J gene: TRBJ2-7
V gene: TRBV6-1
D gene: TRBD1
CDR3 protein: CASSEPGQGRYEQYF
CDR3 DNA: TGTGCCAGCAGTGAGCCGGGACAGGGGAGGTACGAGCAGTACTTC

clone size: -
CDR3 length: 13
J gene: TRBJ2-7
V gene: TRBV5-5
D gene: -
CDR3 protein: CASSFDRRYEQYF
CDR3 DNA: TGTGCCAGCAGCTTTGACAGGAGGTACGAGCAGTACTTC

clone size: -
CDR3 length: 12
J gene: TRBJ1-2
V gene: TRBV12-3/TRBV12-4
D gene: -
CDR3 protein: CASSLSDYGYTF
CDR3 DNA: TGTGCCAGCAGTTTATCCGACTATGGCTACACCTTC

clone size: -
CDR3 length: 13
J gene: TRBJ1-2
V gene: TRBV5-5
D gene: -
CDR3 protein: CASSLGWLYGYTF
CDR3 DNA: TGTGCCAGCAGCTTGGGGTGGCTCTATGGCTACACCTTC

clone size: -
CDR3 length: 15
J gene: TRBJ2-1
V gene: TRBV11-2
D gene: -
CDR3 protein: CASSRFLDWNNEQFF
CDR3 DNA: TGTGCCAGCAGCCGCTTCCTTGACTGGAACAATGAGCAGTTCTTC

clone size: -
CDR3 length: 19
J gene: TRBJ2-1
V gene: TRBV27
D gene: -
CDR3 protein: CASTMEALGGANSYNEQFF
CDR3 DNA: TGTGCCAGCACTATGGAGGCCCTAGGAGGGGCCAACTCCTACAATGAGCAGTTCTTC

clone size: -
CDR3 length: 15
J gene: TRBJ1-6
V gene: TRBV6-4
D gene: -
CDR3 protein: CASSRQSSYNSPLHF
CDR3 DNA: TGTGCCAGCAGCCGGCAGAGCTCCTATAATTCACCCCTCCACTTT

clone size: -
CDR3 length: 14
J gene: TRBJ2-3
V gene: TRBV27
D gene: TRBD1
CDR3 protein: CASHRQGSTDTQYF
CDR3 DNA: TGTGCCAGCCACCGACAGGGTAGCACAGATACGCAGTATTTT

clone size: -
CDR3 length: 16
J gene: TRBJ2-3
V gene: TRBV5-4
D gene: TRBD2
CDR3 protein: CASSWNPGLSTDTQYF
CDR3 DNA: TGTGCCAGCAGCTGGAACCCGGGACTAAGCACAGATACGCAGTATTTT

clone size: -
CDR3 length: 12
J gene: TRBJ2-5
V gene: TRBV5-6
D gene: -
CDR3 protein: CASSTTGETQYF
CDR3 DNA: TGTGCCAGCAGCACAACGGGCGAGACCCAGTACTTC

clone size: -
CDR3 length: 15
J gene: TRBJ1-6
V gene: TRBV27
D gene: -
CDR3 protein: CASSSRGGGNSPLHF
CDR3 DNA: TGTGCCAGCAGTTCGAGAGGGGGTGGTAATTCACCCCTCCACTTT

clone size: -
CDR3 length: 13
J gene: TRBJ2-5
V gene: TRBV29-1
D gene: -
CDR3 protein: CSADRTDQETQYF
CDR3 DNA: TGCAGCGCCGACAGGACGGACCAAGAGACCCAGTACTTC

clone size: -
CDR3 length: 13
J gene: TRBJ1-5
V gene: TRBV30
D gene: -
CDR3 protein: CAWSVGNNQPQHF
CDR3 DNA: TGTGCCTGGAGTGTAGGGAACAATCAGCCCCAGCATTTT

clone size: -
CDR3 length: 14
J gene: TRBJ2-3
V gene: TRBV11-2
D gene: -
CDR3 protein: CASSPTENTDTQYF
CDR3 DNA: TGTGCCAGCAGCCCTACAGAGAACACAGATACGCAGTATTTT

clone size: -
CDR3 length: 13
J gene: TRBJ2-7
V gene: TRBV12-3/TRBV12-4
D gene: -
CDR3 protein: CASSLAITNEQYF
CDR3 DNA: TGTGCCAGCAGTTTAGCTATTACCAACGAGCAGTACTTC

clone size: -
CDR3 length: 15
J gene: TRBJ2-7
V gene: TRBV25-1
D gene: -
CDR3 protein: CASSEGAGGLYEQYF
CDR3 DNA: TGTGCCAGCAGTGAGGGGGCTGGGGGACTCTACGAGCAGTACTTC

clone size: -
CDR3 length: 15
J gene: TRBJ2-7
V gene: TRBV28
D gene: TRBD2
CDR3 protein: CASYSGGAGAYEQYF
CDR3 DNA: TGTGCCAGCTATAGCGGGGGGGCAGGGGCCTACGAGCAGTACTTC

clone size: -
CDR3 length: 16
J gene: TRBJ1-6
V gene: TRBV5-5
D gene: -
CDR3 protein: CASSLLGSSYNSPLHF
CDR3 DNA: TGTGCCAGCAGCTTGTTGGGGAGCTCCTATAATTCACCCCTCCACTTT

clone size: -
CDR3 length: 17
J gene: TRBJ1-5
V gene: TRBV24-1
D gene: -
CDR3 protein: CATSDSYDPEVYQPQHF
CDR3 DNA: TGTGCCACCAGTGATTCGTACGACCCGGAGGTGTATCAGCCCCAGCATTTT

clone size: -
CDR3 length: 14
J gene: TRBJ1-4
V gene: TRBV28
D gene: -
CDR3 protein: CASSPAALNEKLFF
CDR3 DNA: TGTGCCAGCAGTCCAGCGGCACTTAATGAAAAACTGTTTTTT

clone size: -
CDR3 length: 15
J gene: TRBJ1-1
V gene: TRBV7-9
D gene: -
CDR3 protein: CASSPRTGENTEAFF
CDR3 DNA: TGTGCCAGCAGCCCCCGGACGGGCGAAAACACTGAAGCTTTCTTT

clone size: -
CDR3 length: 13
J gene: TRBJ1-1
V gene: TRBV6-2/TRBV6-3
D gene: TRBD1
CDR3 protein: CASSYQQGTEAFF
CDR3 DNA: TGTGCCAGCAGTTACCAACAGGGGACTGAAGCTTTCTTT

clone size: -
CDR3 length: 13
J gene: TRBJ1-4
V gene: TRBV5-1
D gene: -
CDR3 protein: CASSLERGEKLFF
CDR3 DNA: TGCGCCAGCAGCTTGGAGAGAGGTGAAAAACTGTTTTTT

clone size: -
CDR3 length: 13
J gene: TRBJ2-3
V gene: TRBV28
D gene: TRBD2
CDR3 protein: CASNERGSDTQYF
CDR3 DNA: TGTGCCAGCAACGAGCGGGGGTCAGATACGCAGTATTTT

clone size: -
CDR3 length: 13
J gene: TRBJ1-1
V gene: TRBV7-8
D gene: -
CDR3 protein: CASSRGMNTEAFF
CDR3 DNA: TGTGCCAGCAGTCGAGGGATGAACACTGAAGCTTTCTTT

clone size: -
CDR3 length: 11
J gene: TRBJ1-2
V gene: TRBV20-1
D gene: -
CDR3 protein: CSLGADYGYTF
CDR3 DNA: TGCAGCTTGGGGGCGGACTATGGCTACACCTTC

clone size: once
CDR3 length: 13
J gene: TRBJ2-2
V gene: TRBV10-1
D gene: -
CDR3 protein: CASKGTGTGELFF
CDR3 DNA: TGCGCCAGCAAAGGGACGGGCACCGGGGAGCTGTTTTTT

clone size: -
CDR3 length: 15
J gene: TRBJ1-1
V gene: TRBV19
D gene: -
CDR3 protein: CASSISLSVNTEAFF
CDR3 DNA: TGTGCCAGTAGTATATCTCTTTCAGTGAACACTGAAGCTTTCTTT

clone size: -
CDR3 length: 11
J gene: TRBJ2-3
V gene: TRBV20-1
D gene: -
CDR3 protein: CSAPVVDTQYF
CDR3 DNA: TGCAGTGCTCCGGTGGTAGATACGCAGTATTTT

clone size: -
CDR3 length: 17
J gene: TRBJ2-4
V gene: TRBV29-1
D gene: TRBD2
CDR3 protein: CSVEGVAGGLAKNIQYF
CDR3 DNA: TGCAGCGTTGAGGGAGTAGCGGGGGGGCTAGCCAAAAACATTCAGTACTTC

clone size: -
CDR3 length: 13
J gene: TRBJ2-5
V gene: TRBV20-1
D gene: TRBD1
CDR3 protein: CSVRDRGKETQYF
CDR3 DNA: TGCAGTGTTCGTGACAGGGGAAAAGAGACCCAGTACTTC